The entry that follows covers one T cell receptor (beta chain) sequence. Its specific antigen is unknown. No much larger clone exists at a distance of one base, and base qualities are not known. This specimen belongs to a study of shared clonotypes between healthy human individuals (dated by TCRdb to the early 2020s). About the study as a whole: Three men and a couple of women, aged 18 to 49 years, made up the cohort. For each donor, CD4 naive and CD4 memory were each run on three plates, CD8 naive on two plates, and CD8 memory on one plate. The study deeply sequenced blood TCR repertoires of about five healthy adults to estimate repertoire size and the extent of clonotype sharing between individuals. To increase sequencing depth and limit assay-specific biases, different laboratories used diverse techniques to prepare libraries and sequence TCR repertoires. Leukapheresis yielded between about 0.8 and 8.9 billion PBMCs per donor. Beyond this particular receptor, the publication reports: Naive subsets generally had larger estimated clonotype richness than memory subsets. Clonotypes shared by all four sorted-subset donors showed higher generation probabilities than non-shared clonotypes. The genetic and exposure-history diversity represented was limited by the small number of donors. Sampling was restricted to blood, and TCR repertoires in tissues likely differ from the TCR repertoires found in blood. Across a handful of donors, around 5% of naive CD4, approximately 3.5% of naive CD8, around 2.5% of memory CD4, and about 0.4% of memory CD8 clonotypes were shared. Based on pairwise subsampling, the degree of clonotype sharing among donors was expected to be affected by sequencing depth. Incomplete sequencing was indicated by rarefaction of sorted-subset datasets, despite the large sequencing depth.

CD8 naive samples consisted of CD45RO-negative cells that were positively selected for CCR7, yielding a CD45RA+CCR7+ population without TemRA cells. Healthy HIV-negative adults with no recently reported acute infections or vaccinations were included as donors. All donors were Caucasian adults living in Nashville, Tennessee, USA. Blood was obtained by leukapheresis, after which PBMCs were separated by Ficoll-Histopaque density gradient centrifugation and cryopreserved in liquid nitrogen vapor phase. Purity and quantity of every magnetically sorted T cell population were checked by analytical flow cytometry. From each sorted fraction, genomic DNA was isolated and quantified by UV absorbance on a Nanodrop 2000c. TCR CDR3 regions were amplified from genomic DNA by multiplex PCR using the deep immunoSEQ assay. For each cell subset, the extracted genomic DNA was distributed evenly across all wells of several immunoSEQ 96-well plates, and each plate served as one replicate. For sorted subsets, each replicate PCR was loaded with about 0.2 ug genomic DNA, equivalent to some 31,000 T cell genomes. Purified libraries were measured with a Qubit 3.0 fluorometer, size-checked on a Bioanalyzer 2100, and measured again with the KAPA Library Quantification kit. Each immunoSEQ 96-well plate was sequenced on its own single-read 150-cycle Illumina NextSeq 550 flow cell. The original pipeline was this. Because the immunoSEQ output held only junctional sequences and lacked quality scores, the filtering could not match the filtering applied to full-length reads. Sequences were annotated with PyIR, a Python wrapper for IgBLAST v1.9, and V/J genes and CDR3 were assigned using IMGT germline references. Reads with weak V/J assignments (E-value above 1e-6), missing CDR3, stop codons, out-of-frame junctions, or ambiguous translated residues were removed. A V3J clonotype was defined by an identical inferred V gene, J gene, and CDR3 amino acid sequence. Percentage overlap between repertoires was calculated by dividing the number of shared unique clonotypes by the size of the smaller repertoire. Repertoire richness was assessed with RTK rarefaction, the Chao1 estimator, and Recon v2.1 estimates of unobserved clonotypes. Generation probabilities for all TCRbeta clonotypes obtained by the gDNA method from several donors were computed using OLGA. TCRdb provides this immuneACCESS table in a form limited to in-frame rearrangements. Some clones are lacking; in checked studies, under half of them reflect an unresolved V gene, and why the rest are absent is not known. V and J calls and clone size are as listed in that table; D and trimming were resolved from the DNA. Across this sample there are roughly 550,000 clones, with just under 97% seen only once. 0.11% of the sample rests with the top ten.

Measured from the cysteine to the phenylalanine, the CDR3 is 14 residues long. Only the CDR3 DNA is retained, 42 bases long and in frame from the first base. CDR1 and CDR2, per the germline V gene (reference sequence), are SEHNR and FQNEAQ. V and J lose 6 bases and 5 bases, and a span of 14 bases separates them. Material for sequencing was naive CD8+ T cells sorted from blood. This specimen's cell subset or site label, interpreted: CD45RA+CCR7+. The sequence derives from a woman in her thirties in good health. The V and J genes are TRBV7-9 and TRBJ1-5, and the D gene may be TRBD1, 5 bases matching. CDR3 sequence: CASSLTREHQPQHF. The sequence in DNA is TGTGCCAGCAGTCTAACCAGGGAACATCAGCCCCAGCATTTT.